The entry that follows covers one TCR beta chain sequence. The sample comes from a study of T cell repertoires in ileal Crohn's disease. At the level of the study: Patients had a median roughly 8-year disease duration, and about 36% were active smokers. Thiopurines (approximately ten) or anti-TNF agents (more than 17) were given postoperatively to about half. Biopsies of the neoterminal ileum at postoperative colonoscopy form M6 samples.

Germline V gene sequence: CDR1 SGHRS, CDR2 YFSETQ. V lost 5 bases and J lost 4, with 14 bases in between. CDR3 length equals 14 residues. As to time point: neoterminal ileum biopsy at postoperative endoscopy, about 6 months after surgery. Produced via immunoSEQ multiplex PCR; TCRdb's table is partial and in-frame only. Counted here are about 62,000 clones, about 88% occurring once; the ten biggest clones make up approximately 2%. Sequencing was done on a sample of ileal tissue. The genes are TRBV5-1 and TRBJ2-3, with D perhaps TRBD2 (5 bases). The TCR originated in an adult with Crohn's disease. The CDR3 loop is CASSRGTIPDTQYF. The CDR3 nucleotides are TGCGCCAGCAGTCGGGGAACTATCCCAGATACGCAGTATTTT.